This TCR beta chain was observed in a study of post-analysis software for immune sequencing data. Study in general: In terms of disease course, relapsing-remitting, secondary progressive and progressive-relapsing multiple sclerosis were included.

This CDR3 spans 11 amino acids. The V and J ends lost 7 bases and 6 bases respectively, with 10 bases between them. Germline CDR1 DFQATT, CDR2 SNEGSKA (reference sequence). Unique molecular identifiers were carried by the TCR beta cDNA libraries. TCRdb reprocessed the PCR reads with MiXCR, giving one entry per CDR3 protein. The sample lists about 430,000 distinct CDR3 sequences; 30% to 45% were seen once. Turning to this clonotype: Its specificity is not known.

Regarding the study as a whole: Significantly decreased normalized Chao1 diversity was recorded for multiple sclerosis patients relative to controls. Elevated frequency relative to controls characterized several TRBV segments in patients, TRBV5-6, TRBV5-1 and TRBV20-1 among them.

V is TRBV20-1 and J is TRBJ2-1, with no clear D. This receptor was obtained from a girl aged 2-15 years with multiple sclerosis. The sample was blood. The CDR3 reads CSVTESNEQFF. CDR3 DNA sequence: TGCAGTGTTACTGAGAGCAATGAGCAGTTCTTC.